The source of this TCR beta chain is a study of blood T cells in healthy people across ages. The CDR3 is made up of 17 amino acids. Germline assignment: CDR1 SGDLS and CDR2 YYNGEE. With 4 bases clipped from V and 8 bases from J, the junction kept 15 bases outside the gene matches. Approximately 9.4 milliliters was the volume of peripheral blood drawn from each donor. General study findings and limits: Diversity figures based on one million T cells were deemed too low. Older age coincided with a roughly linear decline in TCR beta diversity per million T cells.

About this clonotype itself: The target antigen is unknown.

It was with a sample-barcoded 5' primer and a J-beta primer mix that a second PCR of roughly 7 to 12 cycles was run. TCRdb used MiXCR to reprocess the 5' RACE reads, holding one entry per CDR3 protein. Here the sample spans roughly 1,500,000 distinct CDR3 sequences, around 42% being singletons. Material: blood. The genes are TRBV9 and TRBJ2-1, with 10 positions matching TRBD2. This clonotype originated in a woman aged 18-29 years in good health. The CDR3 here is CASSPRASGRSTDEQFF. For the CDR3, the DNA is TGTGCCAGCAGCCCGCGGGCTAGCGGGAGAAGTACCGATGAGCAGTTCTTC.